The T cell receptor (beta chain) described here comes from a study of T-cell reconstitution after alpha-beta-depleted transplantation in children. This clonotype was found many times. This CDR3 is built from 14 residues. Trimming took off 9 bases at V and 0 bases at J, with 11 bases between the two ends. The TCRbeta library incorporated unique molecular identifiers. A single record per CDR3 protein comes from TCRdb applying MiXCR to the PCR reads. The sample has 600,000 to 700,000 distinct CDR3 sequences, roughly 17% seen once. The V call is TRBV12-3 or TRBV12-4, the J call TRBJ2-2; D is uncertain. The sequencing used PBMCs from the stem cell graft donor, collected from the stem cell graft. The source of this sequence is a human donor who donated a stem cell graft to a child with acute myeloid leukemia. This chain's CDR3 is CASVVQANTGELFF. CDR3 DNA: TGTGCCAGTGTCGTCCAAGCGAACACCGGGGAGCTGTTTTTT.